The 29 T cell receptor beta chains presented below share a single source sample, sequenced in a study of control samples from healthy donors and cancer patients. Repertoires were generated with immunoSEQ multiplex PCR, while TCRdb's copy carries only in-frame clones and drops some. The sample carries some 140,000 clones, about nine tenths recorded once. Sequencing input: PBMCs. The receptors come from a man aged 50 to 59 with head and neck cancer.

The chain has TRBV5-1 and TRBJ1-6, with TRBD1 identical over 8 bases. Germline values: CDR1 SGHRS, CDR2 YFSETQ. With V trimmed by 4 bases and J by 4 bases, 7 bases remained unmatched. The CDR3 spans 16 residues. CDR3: CASSNRQGRYNSPLHF. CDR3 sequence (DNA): TGCGCCAGCAGCAACCGACAGGGGCGGTATAATTCACCCCTCCACTTT.

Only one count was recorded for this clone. The CDR3 DNA sequence: TGTGCCAGCAGCTTGAAGCCGGGGCGAGAAACTGAAGCTTTCTTT. Protein sequence: CASSLKPGRETEAFF. The rearrangement links TRBV5-6 to TRBJ1-1, with D maybe TRBD1 (5 bases). This CDR3 is 15 amino acids long. V lost 1 base and J lost 5, with 15 bases in between. The germline V gene has CDR1 SGHDT and CDR2 YYEEEE.

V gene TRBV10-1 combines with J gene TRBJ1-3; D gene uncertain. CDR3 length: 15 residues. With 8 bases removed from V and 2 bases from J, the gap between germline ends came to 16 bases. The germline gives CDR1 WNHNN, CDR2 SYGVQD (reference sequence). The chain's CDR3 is CASANEGTAGNTIYF. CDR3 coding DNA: TGCGCCAGCGCGAATGAGGGTACCGCTGGAAACACCATATATTTT.

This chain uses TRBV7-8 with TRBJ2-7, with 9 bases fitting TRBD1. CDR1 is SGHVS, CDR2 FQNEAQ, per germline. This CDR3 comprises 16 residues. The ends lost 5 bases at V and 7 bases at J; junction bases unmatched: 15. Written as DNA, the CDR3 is TGTGCCAGCAGCACCTCTGTCGGGACAGGGTGGTCTGAGCAGTACTTC. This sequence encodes CASSTSVGTGWSEQYF.

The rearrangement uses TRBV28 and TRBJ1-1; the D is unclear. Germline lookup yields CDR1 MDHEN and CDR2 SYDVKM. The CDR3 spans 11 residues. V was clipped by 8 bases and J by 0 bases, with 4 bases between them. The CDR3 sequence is CASRMNTEAFF. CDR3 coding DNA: TGTGCCAGCCGGATGAACACTGAAGCTTTCTTT.

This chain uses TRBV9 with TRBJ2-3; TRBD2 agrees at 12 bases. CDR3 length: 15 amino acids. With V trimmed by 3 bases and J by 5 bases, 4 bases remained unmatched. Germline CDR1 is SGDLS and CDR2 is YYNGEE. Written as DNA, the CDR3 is TGTGCCAGCAGCGCGACTAGCGGGAGTGAAGATACGCAGTATTTT. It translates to CASSATSGSEDTQYF.

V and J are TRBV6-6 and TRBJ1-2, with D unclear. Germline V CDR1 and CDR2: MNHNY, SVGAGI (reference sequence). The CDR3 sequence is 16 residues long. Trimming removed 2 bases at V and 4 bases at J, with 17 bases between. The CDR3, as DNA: TGTGCCAGCAGTTACGACACCCGTCCAGTCCTCTATGGCTACACCTTC. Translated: CASSYDTRPVLYGYTF.

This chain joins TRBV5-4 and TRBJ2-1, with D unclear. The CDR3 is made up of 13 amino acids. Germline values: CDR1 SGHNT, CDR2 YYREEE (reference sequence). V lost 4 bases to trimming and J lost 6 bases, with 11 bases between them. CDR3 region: CASSPFTLNEQFF. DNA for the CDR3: TGTGCCAGCAGCCCATTCACACTCAATGAGCAGTTCTTC.

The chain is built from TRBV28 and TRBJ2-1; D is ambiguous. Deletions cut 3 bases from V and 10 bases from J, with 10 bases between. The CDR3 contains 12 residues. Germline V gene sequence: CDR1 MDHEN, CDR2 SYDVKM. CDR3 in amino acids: CASSFTTEEQFF. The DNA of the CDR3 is TGTGCCAGCAGTTTTACGACCGAGGAGCAGTTCTTC.

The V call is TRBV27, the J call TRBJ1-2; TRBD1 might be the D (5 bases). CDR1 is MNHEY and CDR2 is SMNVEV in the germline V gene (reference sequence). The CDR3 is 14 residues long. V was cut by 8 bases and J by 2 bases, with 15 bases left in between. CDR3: CASRTLGGNYGYTF. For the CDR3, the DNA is TGTGCCAGCCGAACCCTGGGGGGAAACTATGGCTACACCTTC.

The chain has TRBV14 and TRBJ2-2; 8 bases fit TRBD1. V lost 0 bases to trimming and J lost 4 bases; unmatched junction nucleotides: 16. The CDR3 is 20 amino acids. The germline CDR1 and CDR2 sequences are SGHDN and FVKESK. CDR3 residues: CASSQEGIFWTGSGTGELFF. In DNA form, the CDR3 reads TGTGCCAGCAGCCAAGAAGGGATCTTTTGGACAGGGAGTGGCACCGGGGAGCTGTTTTTT.

The CDR3 is CASSDARGGLNTEAFF. The CDR3 nucleotides are TGTGCCAGCAGTGATGCGAGGGGGGGGTTGAACACTGAAGCTTTCTTT. This chain uses TRBV2 with TRBJ1-1; TRBD1 might be the D (6 bases). Germline V lookup: CDR1 SNHLY, CDR2 FYNNEI. Trimming removed 3 bases from V and 0 bases from J, with 14 bases in between. The CDR3 spans 16 residues.

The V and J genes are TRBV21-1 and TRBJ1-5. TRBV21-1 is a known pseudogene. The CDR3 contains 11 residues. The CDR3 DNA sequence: TGTGCCAGCAGCAAAGATCAGCCCCAGCATTTT. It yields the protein CASSKDQPQHF.

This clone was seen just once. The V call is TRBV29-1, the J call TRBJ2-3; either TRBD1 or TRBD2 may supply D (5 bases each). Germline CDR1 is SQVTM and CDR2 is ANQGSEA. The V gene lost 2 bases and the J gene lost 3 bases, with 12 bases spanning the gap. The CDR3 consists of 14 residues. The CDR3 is CSVESGRGTDTQYF. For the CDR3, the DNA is TGCAGCGTTGAATCAGGGAGAGGAACAGATACGCAGTATTTT.

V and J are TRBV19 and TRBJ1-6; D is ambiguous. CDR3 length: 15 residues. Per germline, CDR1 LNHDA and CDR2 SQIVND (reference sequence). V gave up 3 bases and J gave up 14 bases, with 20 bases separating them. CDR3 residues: CASSMARAPVSSLHF. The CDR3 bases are TGTGCCAGTAGTATGGCGAGGGCCCCTGTATCTTCCCTCCACTTT. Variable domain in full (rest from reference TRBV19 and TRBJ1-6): DGGITQSPKYLFRKEGQNVTLSCEQNLNHDAMYWYRQDPGQGLRLIYYSQIVNDFQKGDIAEGYSVSREKKESFPLTVTSAQKNPTAFYLCASSMARAPVSSLHFGNGTRLTVT.

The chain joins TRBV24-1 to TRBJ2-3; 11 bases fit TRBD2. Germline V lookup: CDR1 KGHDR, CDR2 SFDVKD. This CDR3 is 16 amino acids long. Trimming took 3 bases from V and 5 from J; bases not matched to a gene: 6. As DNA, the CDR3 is TGTGCCACCAGTGATGCAACTAGCGGGAGTCAAGATACGCAGTATTTT. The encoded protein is CATSDATSGSQDTQYF.

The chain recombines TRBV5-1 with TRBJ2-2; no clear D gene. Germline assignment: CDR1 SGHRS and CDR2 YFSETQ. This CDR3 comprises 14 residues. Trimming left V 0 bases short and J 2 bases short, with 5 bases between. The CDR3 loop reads CASSLVPNTGELFF. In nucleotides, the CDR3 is TGCGCCAGCAGCTTGGTACCCAACACCGGGGAGCTGTTTTTT.

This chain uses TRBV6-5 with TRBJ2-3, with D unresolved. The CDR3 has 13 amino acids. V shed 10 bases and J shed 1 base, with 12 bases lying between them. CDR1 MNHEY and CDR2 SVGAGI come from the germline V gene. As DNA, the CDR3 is TGTGCCACCGCGAACGAGCGCACAGATACGCAGTATTTT. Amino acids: CATANERTDTQYF.

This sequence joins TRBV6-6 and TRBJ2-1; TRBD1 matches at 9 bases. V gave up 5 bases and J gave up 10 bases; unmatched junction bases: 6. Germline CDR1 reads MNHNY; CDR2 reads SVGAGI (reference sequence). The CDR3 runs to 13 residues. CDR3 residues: CASSPGQGREQFF. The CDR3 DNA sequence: TGTGCCAGCAGTCCGGGACAGGGAAGGGAGCAGTTCTTC.

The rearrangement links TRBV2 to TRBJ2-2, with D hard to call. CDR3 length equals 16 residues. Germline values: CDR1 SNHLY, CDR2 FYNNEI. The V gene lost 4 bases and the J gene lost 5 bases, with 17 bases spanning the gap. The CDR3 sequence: CASSVREVGLTGELFF. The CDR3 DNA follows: TGTGCCAGCAGTGTGCGAGAGGTCGGGCTAACCGGGGAGCTGTTTTTT.

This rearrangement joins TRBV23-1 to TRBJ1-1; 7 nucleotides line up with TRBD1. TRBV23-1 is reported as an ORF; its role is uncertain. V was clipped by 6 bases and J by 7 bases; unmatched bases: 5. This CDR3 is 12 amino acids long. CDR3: CASRQGPYEAFF. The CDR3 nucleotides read TGCGCCAGCAGACAGGGGCCCTATGAAGCTTTCTTT.

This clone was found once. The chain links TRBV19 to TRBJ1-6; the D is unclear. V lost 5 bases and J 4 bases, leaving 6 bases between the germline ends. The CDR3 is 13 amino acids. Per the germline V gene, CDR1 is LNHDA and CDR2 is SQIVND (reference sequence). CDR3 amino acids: CASSGGYNSPLHF. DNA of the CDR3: TGTGCCAGTAGTGGCGGTTATAATTCACCCCTCCACTTT.

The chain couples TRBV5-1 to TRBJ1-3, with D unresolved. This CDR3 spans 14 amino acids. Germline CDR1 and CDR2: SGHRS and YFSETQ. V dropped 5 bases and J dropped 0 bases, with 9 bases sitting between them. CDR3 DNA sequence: TGCGCCAGCAGGCCAGCGACCTCTGGAAACACCATATATTTT. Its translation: CASRPATSGNTIYF.

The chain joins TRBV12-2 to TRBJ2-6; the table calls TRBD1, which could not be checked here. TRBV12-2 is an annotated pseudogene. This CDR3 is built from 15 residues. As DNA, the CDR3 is TGTGCAAGTCGCTTAGATGGGGCCCGGGCCAACGTCCTGACTTTC. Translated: CASRLDGARANVLTF.

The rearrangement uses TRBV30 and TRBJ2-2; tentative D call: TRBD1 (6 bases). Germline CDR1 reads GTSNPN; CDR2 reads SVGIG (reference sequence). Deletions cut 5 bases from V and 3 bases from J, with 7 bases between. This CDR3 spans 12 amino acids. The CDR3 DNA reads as TGTGCCTGGTACAGGGACACCGGGGAGCTGTTTTTT. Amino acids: CAWYRDTGELFF.

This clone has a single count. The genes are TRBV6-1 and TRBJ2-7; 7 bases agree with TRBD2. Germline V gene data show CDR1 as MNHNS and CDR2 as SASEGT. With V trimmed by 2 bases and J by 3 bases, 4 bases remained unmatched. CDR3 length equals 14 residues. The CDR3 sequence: CASSEWGGRYEQYF. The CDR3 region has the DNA TGTGCCAGCAGTGAATGGGGGGGACGCTACGAGCAGTACTTC.

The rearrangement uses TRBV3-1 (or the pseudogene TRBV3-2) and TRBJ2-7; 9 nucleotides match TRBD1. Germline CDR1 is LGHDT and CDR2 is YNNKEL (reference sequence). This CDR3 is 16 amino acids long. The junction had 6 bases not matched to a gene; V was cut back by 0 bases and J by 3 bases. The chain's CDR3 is CASSQDGGQGYYEQYF. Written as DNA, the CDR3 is TGTGCCAGCAGCCAAGACGGGGGACAGGGATACTACGAGCAGTACTTC.

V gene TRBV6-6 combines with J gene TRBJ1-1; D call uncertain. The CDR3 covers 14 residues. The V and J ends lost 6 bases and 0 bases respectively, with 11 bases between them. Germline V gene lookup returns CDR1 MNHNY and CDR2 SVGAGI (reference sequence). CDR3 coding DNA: TGTGCCAGCAGCTCCCGGGGAATGAACACTGAAGCTTTCTTT. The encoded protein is CASSSRGMNTEAFF.

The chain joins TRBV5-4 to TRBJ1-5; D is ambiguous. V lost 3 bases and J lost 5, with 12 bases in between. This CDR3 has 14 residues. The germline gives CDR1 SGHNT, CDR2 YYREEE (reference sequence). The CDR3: CASSSREPDQPQHF. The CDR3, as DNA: TGTGCCAGCAGCTCGAGGGAACCCGATCAGCCCCAGCATTTT.